The rows below give T cell receptor beta chains drawn from one sample of a study of T cell changes during pregnancy in multiple sclerosis. Some clones are missing from TCRdb's copy, which holds only in-frame ones; the method was immunoSEQ multiplex PCR. Among 35,000 to 55,000 clones, just over 90% were seen once, and the ten largest hold more than 3%. The specimen comprised CD8+ T cells from peripheral blood mononuclear cells, sampled after pregnancy. All receptors derive from a female donor with multiple sclerosis, enrolled in a pregnancy study. CDR3s include the opening cysteine and the closing phenylalanine or tryptophan.

CASSPRTGEQYF	TRBV7-9	TRBJ2-7
CASSASGTDMNTEAFF	TRBV27	TRBJ1-1
CATSRQGRSNQPQHF	TRBV15	TRBJ1-5
CASSFFVLEGDTEAFF	TRBV5-5	TRBJ1-1
CAIPLVTDTQYF	TRBV10-3	TRBJ2-3
CASSYFTGNTEAFF	TRBV5-1	TRBJ1-1
CASSSLAGSGETQYF	TRBV28	TRBJ2-5
CASRPRLAGRGNEQFF	TRBV19	TRBJ2-1
CAISESLVDEQFF	TRBV10-3	TRBJ2-1
CASSLSQGADTQYF	TRBV28	TRBJ2-3